This T cell receptor (beta chain) was identified during a study of T cell responses to AZD1222 COVID-19 vaccine (dated by TCRdb to the early 2020s). Regarding the complete study: AZD1222 recipients given second doses at about 4 weeks or at about 12 weeks were pooled, since spike-specific TCR depth and breadth were not found to differ between the two schedules. Enrollment into the trials was organized by age into subgroups of 18-55, 56-69 and 70-plus years, and those subgroups contained roughly 150, 30 and 60 TCR-sequenced participants, respectively. A total of approximately 240 trial participants underwent TCR sequencing, of whom under 220 had received two doses of AZD1222 and about 26 had received two doses of the MenACWY control vaccine.

The CDR3 regions of human TCRbeta chains were analyzed by immunosequencing. The study's own analysis went as follows. Repertoire TCRs were matched against a reference library of SARS-CoV-2-specific TCRs generated with the MIRA antigen-specificity platform. Breadth was defined as the fraction of unique TCRs that were SARS-CoV-2-associated. Depth was defined as the fraction of total T cells that were SARS-CoV-2-associated. Using the MIRA data, each spike-specific TCR was mapped to the spike region that the TCR reacts to and placed in a CD4 or CD8 class. Log10-transformed breadth and depth values were compared by one-way ANOVA with Sidak's multiple comparisons tests. The table comes from immuneACCESS by way of TCRdb, which keeps in-frame sequences with V and J called. Part of the clones is missing from these tables; in studies checked, under half for an unresolved V gene and the rest for unknown reasons. V and J calls plus clone size are reproduced from that table; the DNA served to infer D and trimming. The sample table lists about 140,000 clones, roughly 90% of them with a count of one. The ten largest clones represent roughly 5% of the sample.

Per the publication, the time point label means: baseline before first vaccination. Samples from vaccinated people were obtained from the UK trials COV001 and COV002, which included a single-blind randomized controlled phase 2/3 trial of AZD1222 (ChAdOx1 nCoV-19) in healthy adults. For TCRbeta chain sequencing, PBMC samples were collected from trial participants at day 0 and at day 28 after the second dose. What the authors observed across the whole study: A significant rise in spike-specific TCR breadth and depth was observed after two AZD1222 doses relative to day 0 and relative to MenACWY recipients. Nearly half of unique spike-specific TCRs reportedly recognized epitopes outside regions mutated in the B.1.351 and B.1.1.7 variants. Because no day 14 peak-response samples were available, repertoires were characterized only after the peak T cell response. Vaccine-associated CD4 TCRs spanned the whole spike protein, with dominant responses in regions 160-218 and 743-854. Participants were mostly white British, with more females than males. The authors suggested clonal diversity may have been underestimated. In the small 56-69-year group, the increase in depth fell short of significance, most likely because of low power. Conclusions about previously exposed vaccinees were limited because only six AZD1222 recipients were SARS-CoV-2 seropositive at baseline.

Trimming leaves V shorter by 6 bases and J shorter by 4 bases, with the junction holding 4 bases beyond the gene matches. Per the germline V gene, MDHEN is the CDR1 and SYDVKM is the CDR2. The cysteine opens and the phenylalanine closes a CDR3 of 13 amino acids. Of all the DNA, just the CDR3 is kept, 39 bases in frame from base 1. With respect to this clone: Its antigen is unknown. Within one base of it there is no much larger clone, and no base qualities were kept.

In this chain, TRBV28 is recombined with TRBJ1-2; TRBD1 matches 8 bases in the middle. This receptor was identified in an adult in good health. The material sequenced was peripheral blood, taken on day 0 of AZD1222 vaccination. The CDR3 protein sequence reads: CASRNRGSYGYTF. The DNA is TGTGCCAGCAGAAACAGGGGGAGCTATGGCTACACCTTC.